The rows below give T cell receptor beta chains drawn from one sample of a study of glioma-infiltrating T cells. TCRdb passed the multiplex PCR reads through MiXCR, listing each CDR3 protein once. Of about 410,000 distinct CDR3 sequences listed, 41% were seen once; the top ten hold around 11%. Sequencing was done on a sample of glioma tissue, nonneoplastic brain tissue, or PBMCs (not recorded which). Receptors originate from a human donor with low-grade glioma or glioblastoma, undergoing nonglioma brain surgery, or in good health (not recorded which). The CDR3 runs from the conserved cysteine through the conserved F or W. D genes are given only for firm matches. Clone sizes are given selectively: once, few, many, or a class where the clone is expanded.

j_gene: TRBJ1-5; v_gene: TRBV7-9; abundance: NA; d_gene: NA; CDR3aa: CASSLERWGNQPQHF; CDR3nt: TGTGCCAGCAGCTTAGAGAGGTGGGGCAATCAGCCCCAGCATTTT
j_gene: TRBJ2-1; v_gene: TRBV7-8; abundance: NA; d_gene: NA; CDR3aa: CASSLVFGQGAKTFF; CDR3nt: NA
j_gene: TRBJ2-7; v_gene: TRBV20-1; abundance: few; d_gene: TRBD2; CDR3aa: CSASGASGISYEQYF; CDR3nt: TGCAGTGCTAGTGGGGCTAGCGGTATTTCCTACGAGCAGTACTTC
j_gene: TRBJ2-7; v_gene: TRBV7-9; abundance: NA; d_gene: TRBD1; CDR3aa: CASSIGDRRSEQYF; CDR3nt: TGTGCCAGCAGCATAGGGGACAGGCGCTCCGAGCAGTACTTC
j_gene: TRBJ2-7; v_gene: TRBV7-2; abundance: NA; d_gene: NA; CDR3aa: CASSFFHEQYF; CDR3nt: TGTGCCAGCAGCTTTTTTCACGAGCAGTACTTC
j_gene: TRBJ2-5; v_gene: TRBV20-1; abundance: NA; d_gene: NA; CDR3aa: CSAQGGVQETQYF; CDR3nt: TGCAGTGCTCAAGGCGGGGTACAAGAGACCCAGTACTTC
j_gene: TRBJ2-3; v_gene: TRBV7-2; abundance: NA; d_gene: NA; CDR3aa: CASTAADTQYF; CDR3nt: TGTGCCAGCACCGCCGCAGATACGCAGTATTTT
j_gene: TRBJ1-5; v_gene: TRBV15; abundance: few; d_gene: NA; CDR3aa: CATSRDSMGGVQPQHF; CDR3nt: TGTGCCACCAGCAGAGATTCTATGGGAGGGGTCCAGCCCCAGCATTTT
j_gene: TRBJ1-2; v_gene: TRBV27; abundance: many; d_gene: NA; CDR3aa: CASSFSPAANYGYTF; CDR3nt: TGTGCCAGCAGTTTCAGTCCGGCGGCTAACTATGGCTACACCTTC
j_gene: TRBJ2-2; v_gene: TRBV5-8; abundance: NA; d_gene: NA; CDR3aa: CASSLWDTGELFF; CDR3nt: TGTGCCAGCAGCTTGTGGGACACCGGGGAGCTGTTTTTT
j_gene: TRBJ1-5; v_gene: TRBV25-1; abundance: many; d_gene: NA; CDR3aa: CASSGVQGQPQHF; CDR3nt: TGTGCCAGCAGTGGAGTACAGGGTCAGCCCCAGCATTTT
j_gene: TRBJ2-3; v_gene: TRBV19; abundance: few; d_gene: NA; CDR3aa: CATNPDSSLTDTQYF; CDR3nt: TGTGCCACGAATCCGGACAGTAGTTTAACAGATACGCAGTATTTT
j_gene: TRBJ1-6; v_gene: TRBV4-1; abundance: few; d_gene: NA; CDR3aa: CASSPDSVNSPLHF; CDR3nt: TGCGCCAGCAGCCCGGACTCGGTTAATTCACCCCTCCACTTT
j_gene: TRBJ2-7; v_gene: TRBV12-3/TRBV12-4; abundance: NA; d_gene: NA; CDR3aa: CASSFYKEYEQYF; CDR3nt: TGTGCCAGCAGTTTCTATAAGGAGTACGAGCAGTACTTC
j_gene: TRBJ1-2; v_gene: TRBV29-1; abundance: few; d_gene: NA; CDR3aa: CAVYSLGYTF; CDR3nt: TGCGCGGTCTATTCTCTGGGCTACACCTTC
j_gene: TRBJ2-3; v_gene: TRBV20-1; abundance: many; d_gene: TRBD1; CDR3aa: CSARDLQAGTGGHTQYF; CDR3nt: TGCAGTGCTAGAGATCTACAGGCGGGGACAGGGGGACATACGCAGTATTTT
j_gene: TRBJ2-1; v_gene: TRBV18; abundance: few; d_gene: NA; CDR3aa: CASSPPSGPYNEQFF; CDR3nt: TGTGCCAGCTCACCACCGTCAGGGCCCTACAATGAGCAGTTCTTC
j_gene: TRBJ2-1; v_gene: TRBV4-1; abundance: NA; d_gene: TRBD2; CDR3aa: CASSQESRLAPSYNEQFF; CDR3nt: TGCGCCAGCAGCCAAGAATCTCGACTAGCCCCCTCCTACAATGAGCAGTTCTTC
j_gene: TRBJ1-1; v_gene: TRBV28; abundance: NA; d_gene: NA; CDR3aa: CASRKTAEAFF; CDR3nt: TGTGCCAGCAGGAAGACTGCTGAAGCTTTCTTT
j_gene: TRBJ1-1; v_gene: TRBV18; abundance: NA; d_gene: TRBD1; CDR3aa: CASRTGVEKGTEAFF; CDR3nt: TGTGCCAGCCGTACAGGGGTAGAAAAGGGCACTGAAGCTTTCTTT
j_gene: TRBJ1-1; v_gene: TRBV5-5; abundance: NA; d_gene: TRBD1; CDR3aa: CASSPRLGQAYGTEAFF; CDR3nt: TGTGCCAGCAGCCCACGGCTAGGACAGGCGTATGGGACTGAAGCTTTCTTT
j_gene: TRBJ2-7; v_gene: TRBV28; abundance: NA; d_gene: TRBD1; CDR3aa: CASSSRDRVDEQYF; CDR3nt: TGTGCCAGCAGTTCCCGGGACAGGGTCGACGAGCAGTACTTC
j_gene: TRBJ2-3; v_gene: TRBV19; abundance: NA; d_gene: TRBD2; CDR3aa: CAASPGTTTDTQYF; CDR3nt: TGTGCCGCTTCCCCCGGGACTACAACAGATACGCAGTATTTT
j_gene: TRBJ1-2; v_gene: TRBV15; abundance: NA; d_gene: NA; CDR3aa: CATSRDPTAACGYTF; CDR3nt: TGTGCCACCAGTAGAGATCCCACGGCGGCCTGTGGCTACACCTTC
j_gene: TRBJ2-6; v_gene: TRBV6-2/TRBV6-3; abundance: NA; d_gene: NA; CDR3aa: CASSYIQGFGANVLTF; CDR3nt: TGTGCCAGCAGTTACATACAGGGTTTTGGGGCCAACGTCCTGACTTTC
j_gene: TRBJ2-1; v_gene: TRBV6-6; abundance: few; d_gene: NA; CDR3aa: CASSYRQGGTYNEQFF; CDR3nt: TGTGCCAGCAGTTACCGCCAGGGGGGGACCTACAATGAGCAGTTCTTC
j_gene: TRBJ1-1; v_gene: TRBV19; abundance: NA; d_gene: NA; CDR3aa: CASSIVGSRAEAFF; CDR3nt: TGTGCCAGTAGTATAGTTGGCAGTCGGGCCGAGGCTTTCTTT
j_gene: TRBJ2-7; v_gene: TRBV4-1; abundance: once; d_gene: NA; CDR3aa: CASSQDRDGGAYEQYF; CDR3nt: TGCGCCAGCAGCCAAGATCGGGATGGCGGAGCCTACGAGCAGTACTTC
j_gene: TRBJ2-1; v_gene: TRBV12-3/TRBV12-4; abundance: NA; d_gene: NA; CDR3aa: CASSLMREGEQFF; CDR3nt: TGTGCCAGCAGTTTAATGAGAGAGGGTGAGCAGTTCTTC
j_gene: TRBJ2-3; v_gene: TRBV6-2/TRBV6-3; abundance: few; d_gene: NA; CDR3aa: CASAQSTDTQYF; CDR3nt: TGTGCCAGCGCGCAGAGCACAGATACGCAGTATTTT
j_gene: TRBJ1-2; v_gene: TRBV5-1; abundance: once; d_gene: TRBD1; CDR3aa: CASSTGQGDGYTF; CDR3nt: TGCGCCAGCAGCACGGGACAGGGCGATGGCTACACCTTC
j_gene: TRBJ2-1; v_gene: TRBV28; abundance: NA; d_gene: TRBD1; CDR3aa: CASSLTGVNEQFF; CDR3nt: TGTGCCAGCAGTTTAACAGGGGTCAATGAGCAGTTCTTC
j_gene: TRBJ1-5; v_gene: TRBV25-1; abundance: few; d_gene: NA; CDR3aa: CASSEAQVNQPQHF; CDR3nt: TGTGCCAGCAGTGAAGCCCAGGTGAATCAGCCCCAGCATTTT
j_gene: TRBJ2-7; v_gene: TRBV14; abundance: few; d_gene: NA; CDR3aa: CASSQEGGDEQYF; CDR3nt: TGTGCCAGCAGCCAAGAAGGAGGCGACGAGCAGTACTTC
j_gene: TRBJ2-1; v_gene: TRBV19; abundance: NA; d_gene: NA; CDR3aa: CASSITRAYNEQFF; CDR3nt: TGTGCCAGTAGTATAACCAGGGCCTACAATGAGCAGTTCTTC
j_gene: TRBJ2-7; v_gene: TRBV6-2/TRBV6-3; abundance: many; d_gene: NA; CDR3aa: CASSYSVRDPWGYEQYF; CDR3nt: TGTGCCAGCAGTTACTCGGTCAGGGATCCCTGGGGCTACGAGCAGTACTTC
j_gene: TRBJ2-7; v_gene: TRBV7-2; abundance: NA; d_gene: NA; CDR3aa: CASSWSRNEQYF; CDR3nt: TGTGCCAGCAGCTGGAGTAGGAACGAGCAGTACTTC
j_gene: TRBJ2-7; v_gene: TRBV12-3/TRBV12-4; abundance: NA; d_gene: NA; CDR3aa: CASSSSSEASYEQYF; CDR3nt: TGTGCCAGCAGTTCCTCATCGGAGGCAAGCTACGAGCAGTACTTC
j_gene: TRBJ1-1; v_gene: TRBV6-9; abundance: once; d_gene: NA; CDR3aa: CASGYGRVNTEAFF; CDR3nt: TGTGCCAGCGGTTACGGGAGGGTGAACACTGAAGCTTTCTTT
j_gene: TRBJ2-1; v_gene: TRBV6-2/TRBV6-3; abundance: few; d_gene: TRBD2; CDR3aa: CASSLPSGTSGRANEQFF; CDR3nt: TGTGCCAGCAGCTTGCCGTCCGGGACTAGCGGGAGGGCCAATGAGCAGTTCTTC
j_gene: TRBJ2-5; v_gene: TRBV5-1; abundance: NA; d_gene: TRBD2; CDR3aa: CASSPGTSGVVGETQYF; CDR3nt: TGCGCCAGCAGCCCCGGGACTAGCGGGGTGGTTGGAGAGACCCAGTACTTC
j_gene: TRBJ1-1; v_gene: TRBV6-2/TRBV6-3; abundance: NA; d_gene: NA; CDR3aa: CASSYREGEAFF; CDR3nt: TGTGCCAGCAGTTACAGGGAGGGGGAAGCTTTCTTT
j_gene: TRBJ2-7; v_gene: TRBV18; abundance: NA; d_gene: TRBD1; CDR3aa: CASSPLQGAGEQYF; CDR3nt: TGTGCCAGCTCACCCTTACAGGGGGCGGGCGAGCAGTACTTC
j_gene: TRBJ1-2; v_gene: TRBV4-2; abundance: NA; d_gene: NA; CDR3aa: CASSQVNSGNDYGYTF; CDR3nt: TGTGCCAGCAGCCAAGTGAACTCAGGGAATGACTATGGCTACACCTTC
j_gene: TRBJ2-1; v_gene: TRBV7-2; abundance: NA; d_gene: TRBD1; CDR3aa: CASSLRRVAQGAHNEQFF; CDR3nt: TGTGCCAGCAGCTTAAGGCGGGTAGCACAGGGGGCTCACAATGAGCAGTTCTTC
j_gene: TRBJ1-1; v_gene: TRBV20-1; abundance: NA; d_gene: NA; CDR3aa: CSASRRTKLNTEAFF; CDR3nt: TGCAGTGCTAGTCGGAGGACCAAGCTAAACACTGAAGCTTTCTTT
j_gene: TRBJ2-1; v_gene: TRBV20-1; abundance: few; d_gene: NA; CDR3aa: CSAPGALIGEQFF; CDR3nt: TGCAGTGCTCCCGGGGCGCTCATTGGTGAGCAGTTCTTC
j_gene: TRBJ2-3; v_gene: TRBV28; abundance: many; d_gene: NA; CDR3aa: CASTPRSVADTQYF; CDR3nt: TGTGCCAGCACCCCGCGGTCTGTGGCAGATACGCAGTATTTT
j_gene: TRBJ1-1; v_gene: TRBV20-1; abundance: many; d_gene: NA; CDR3aa: CSARDWGTTNTEAFF; CDR3nt: TGCAGTGCTAGAGACTGGGGGACGACGAACACTGAAGCTTTCTTT
j_gene: TRBJ2-4; v_gene: TRBV20-1; abundance: NA; d_gene: TRBD1; CDR3aa: CSARDGQGGQNIQYF; CDR3nt: TGCAGTGCTAGAGATGGACAGGGGGGCCAAAACATTCAGTACTTC
j_gene: TRBJ1-5; v_gene: TRBV12-3/TRBV12-4; abundance: NA; d_gene: NA; CDR3aa: CASSFWTQPQHF; CDR3nt: TGTGCCAGCAGTTTCTGGACGCAGCCCCAGCATTTT
j_gene: TRBJ1-2; v_gene: TRBV27; abundance: NA; d_gene: NA; CDR3aa: CASSLSGVYGYTF; CDR3nt: TGTGCCAGCAGTTTATCGGGTGTCTATGGCTACACCTTC
j_gene: TRBJ2-7; v_gene: TRBV28; abundance: many; d_gene: NA; CDR3aa: CASSLWDTPYEQYF; CDR3nt: TGTGCCAGCAGTTTATGGGACACTCCCTACGAGCAGTACTTC